This is a list of T cell receptor beta chains from one sample in a study of technical replicates of blood from a handful of donors. Some clones are missing from TCRdb's copy, which holds only in-frame ones; the method was immunoSEQ multiplex PCR. The sample has approximately 75,000 clones; approximately 96% are singletons. The sequencing input was T cells isolated from PBMCs. These receptors were obtained from a human donor in good health. The CDR3 runs from the conserved cysteine through the conserved F or W. Clone size is stated in some rows and not others, as once, few, many or a class when expanded.

J gene,clone size,V gene,CDR3 protein
TRBJ2-3,-,TRBV29-1,CSVEDSAGGADTQYF
TRBJ2-7,-,TRBV5-4,CASSPSKGASSEQYF
TRBJ1-4,-,TRBV14,CASSHSGRNEKLFF
TRBJ2-7,-,TRBV29-1,CSVGGLDYEQYF
TRBJ2-1,-,TRBV6-6,CASSYSPGAYNEQFF
TRBJ2-5,once,TRBV9,CASGGQGQETQYF
TRBJ2-5,-,TRBV4-2,CASSQGNRAQETQYF
TRBJ2-1,-,TRBV11-2,CASSLGYSGGDEQFF
TRBJ2-2,-,TRBV5-6,CASSPQTGLNTGELFF
TRBJ2-1,-,TRBV5-4,CASSTSRLAGGYNEQFF
TRBJ1-2,-,TRBV29-1,CSVPTPGSLYGYTF
TRBJ1-1,-,TRBV27,CASSLSRAGRGAEAFF
TRBJ1-1,-,TRBV18,CASSLGEGNTEAFF
TRBJ2-3,-,TRBV7-9,CASSLGGLSGRRDTQYF
TRBJ2-7,-,TRBV5-6,CASSLRVPPYEQYF
TRBJ1-1,-,TRBV19,CASSLQGMNTEAFF
TRBJ2-7,-,TRBV30,CAWSSAYEQYF
TRBJ1-5,-,TRBV6-1,CASSDFGTGRLSQPQHF
TRBJ1-5,once,TRBV7-2,CASSLVRGNQPQHF
TRBJ1-2,-,TRBV7-6,CASSLRPPRDRLYGYTF
TRBJ2-1,-,TRBV19,CASSPQREVLEQFF
TRBJ2-1,once,TRBV5-1,CASSFRTSGRANEQFF
TRBJ2-3,-,TRBV7-9,CASSLLADTDTQYF
TRBJ1-2,-,TRBV19,CASSIYSGDGYTF
TRBJ2-7,-,TRBV5-6,CASSFGVAGEGYEQYF
TRBJ2-7,-,TRBV30,CAWKDGSGPYEQYF
TRBJ2-7,-,TRBV5-1,CASSSGGVGYEQYF
TRBJ2-7,-,TRBV6-5,CASSYSLEQYF
TRBJ1-1,-,TRBV10-3,CAISDWGGNTEAFF
TRBJ2-3,-,TRBV28,CASSQQREIFDTQYF
TRBJ1-2,-,TRBV4-3,CASGLGGNYGYTF
TRBJ2-3,-,TRBV7-2,CASSYGLARTDTQYF
TRBJ1-5,-,TRBV11-2,CASSLGQGNQPQHF
TRBJ2-1,-,TRBV7-8,CASSQGTSGSNEQFF
TRBJ2-7,-,TRBV6-6,CASSYLRTGDEQYF
TRBJ2-2,-,TRBV4-3,CASSHRDSSGELFF
TRBJ1-1,once,TRBV6-1,CATSGAEAFF
TRBJ1-2,-,TRBV6-5,CASRTGYGYTF
TRBJ1-2,-,TRBV6-1,CASIPPTVIYGYTF
TRBJ2-1,-,TRBV9,CASSVDGGLNEQFF
TRBJ2-5,-,TRBV2,CASSDEGGPASGRRETQYF
TRBJ2-6,-,TRBV2,CASRVGQGTSGANVLTF
TRBJ2-7,-,TRBV2,CASRGARLVVSYEQYF
TRBJ2-3,-,TRBV7-8,CASSPIATDTQYF
TRBJ1-2,-,TRBV6-5,CASSDRAFRRGYTF
TRBJ1-2,-,TRBV2,CASPVNYGYTF
TRBJ2-3,-,TRBV29-1,CSVVSSGIGDTQYF
TRBJ1-1,-,TRBV5-4,CASSYAGGQNTEAFF
TRBJ2-7,-,TRBV9,CASSVGSGRTYEQYF
TRBJ2-2,-,TRBV1,CTSSQKRELKTGELFF